This T cell receptor beta chain comes out of a study of T-cell reconstitution after alpha-beta-depleted transplantation in children. Study findings and constraints: Among T cells one year after transplant, newly produced cells accounted for most counts and diversity. There were reportedly several hundred expanded graft clones from which alpha-beta T cells came about two months after transplant. Some patients' high day-60 TCRbeta diversity was traced to surviving recipient T cells and thymic progenitors.

This clonotype was counted ten times or more. What it recognizes is unknown. The CDR3 has 20 residues. V gave up 0 bases and J gave up 5 bases, with 26 bases separating them. Per germline, CDR1 LNHNV and CDR2 YYDKDF (reference sequence). Unique molecular identifiers were incorporated during preparation of the TCRbeta library. TCRdb independently ran MiXCR on the PCR reads; one entry per CDR3 protein. Here the sample spans more than 300,000 distinct CDR3 sequences, around 15% being singletons. The sequencing used PBMCs, mostly from graft donor cells, collected 360 days after TCRalphabeta/CD19-depleted stem cell transplant. The gene calls are TRBV15 and TRBJ1-5, with D uncertain. The TCR was taken from a male patient between 2 and 10 years old who had a stem cell transplant for acute lymphoblastic leukemia, so the T cells may come from the graft donor. CDR3 residues: CATSREGRVWDIGSDQPQHF. CDR3 coding DNA: TGTGCCACCAGCAGAGAGGGTCGGGTTTGGGATATCGGGTCCGATCAGCCCCAGCATTTT. The full variable domain, in which reference TRBV15 and TRBJ1-5 provide the parts outside the CDR3, is DAMVIQNPRYQVTQFGKPVTLSCSQTLNHNVMYWYQQKSSQAPKLLFHYYDKDFNNEADTPDNFQSRRPNTSFCFLDIRSPGLGDTAMYLCATSREGRVWDIGSDQPQHFGDGTRLSIL.